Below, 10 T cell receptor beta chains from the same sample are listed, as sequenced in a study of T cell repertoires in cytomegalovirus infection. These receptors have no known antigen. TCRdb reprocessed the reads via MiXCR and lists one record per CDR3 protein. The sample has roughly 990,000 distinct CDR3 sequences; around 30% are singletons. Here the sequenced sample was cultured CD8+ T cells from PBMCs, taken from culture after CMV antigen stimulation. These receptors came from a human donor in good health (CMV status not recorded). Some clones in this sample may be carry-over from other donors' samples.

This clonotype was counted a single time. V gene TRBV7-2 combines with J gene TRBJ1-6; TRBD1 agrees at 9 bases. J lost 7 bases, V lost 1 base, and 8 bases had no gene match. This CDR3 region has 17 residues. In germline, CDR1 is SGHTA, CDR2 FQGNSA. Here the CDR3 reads CASSLDSLGTGNSPLHF. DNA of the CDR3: TGTGCCAGCAGCTTAGATTCTCTGGGGACAGGGAATTCACCCCTCCACTTT.

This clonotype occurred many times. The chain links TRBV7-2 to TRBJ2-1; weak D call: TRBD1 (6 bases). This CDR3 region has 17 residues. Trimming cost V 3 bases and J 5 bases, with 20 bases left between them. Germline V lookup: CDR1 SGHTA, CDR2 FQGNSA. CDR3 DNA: TGTGCCAGCAGCTTTAAGGTACCCACAGGGACCCACAATGAGCAGTTCTTC. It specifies CASSFKVPTGTHNEQFF.

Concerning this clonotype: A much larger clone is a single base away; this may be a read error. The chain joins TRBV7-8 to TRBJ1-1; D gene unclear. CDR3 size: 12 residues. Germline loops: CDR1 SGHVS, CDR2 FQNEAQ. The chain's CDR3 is CVSSSRASEAFF. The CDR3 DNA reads TGTGTCAGCAGCTCCCGGGCCTCTGAAGCTTTCTTT.

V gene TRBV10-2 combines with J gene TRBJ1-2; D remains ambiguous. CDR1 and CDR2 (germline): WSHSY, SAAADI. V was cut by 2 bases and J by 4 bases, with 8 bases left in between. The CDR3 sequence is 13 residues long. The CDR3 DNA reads TGCGCCAGCAGTGAGGCCCCCAGCTATGGCTACACCTTC. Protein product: CASSEAPSYGYTF.

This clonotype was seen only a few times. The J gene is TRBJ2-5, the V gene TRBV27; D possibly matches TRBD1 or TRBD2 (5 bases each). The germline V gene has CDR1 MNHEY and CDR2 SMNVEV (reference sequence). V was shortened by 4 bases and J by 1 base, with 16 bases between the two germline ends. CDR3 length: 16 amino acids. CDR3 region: CASSSDAGTIQETQYF. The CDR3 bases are TGTGCCAGCAGTTCAGATGCCGGGACGATCCAAGAGACCCAGTACTTC.

The CDR3 DNA is TGCAGCGTTAGGACCGCGAATGGCTACACCTTC. Its protein is CSVRTANGYTF. The chain is built from TRBV29-1 and TRBJ1-2; D gene unclear. Germline values: CDR1 SQVTM, CDR2 ANQGSEA. The V end lost 5 bases, the J end lost 6 bases, and 10 bases lay between the germline ends. The CDR3 contains 11 residues.

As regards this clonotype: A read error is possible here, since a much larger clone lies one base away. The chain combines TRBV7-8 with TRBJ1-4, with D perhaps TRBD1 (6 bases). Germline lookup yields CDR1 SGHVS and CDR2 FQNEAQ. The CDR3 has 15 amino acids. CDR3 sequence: CVSKLRGAPNEKLFF. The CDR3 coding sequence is TGTGTCAGCAAATTAAGGGGGGCACCTAATGAAAAACTGTTTTTT.

The CDR3 reads CASSYYRVADTDTQYF. The CDR3, as DNA: TGTGCCAGCAGTTACTACAGGGTGGCGGACACAGATACGCAGTATTTT. The chain employs TRBV6-5 and TRBJ2-3; TRBD1 is a possible D gene (6 bases). This CDR3 has 16 residues. The germline gives CDR1 MNHEY, CDR2 SVGAGI. Trimming cost V 1 base and J 2 bases, with 13 bases left between them.

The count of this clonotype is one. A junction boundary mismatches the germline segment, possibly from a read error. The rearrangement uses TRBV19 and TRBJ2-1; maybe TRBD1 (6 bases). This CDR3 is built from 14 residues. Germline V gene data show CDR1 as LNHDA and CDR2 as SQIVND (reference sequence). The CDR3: CVSSKGDLTNEQFF. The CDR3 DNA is TGTGTCAGTAGTAAGGGGGACCTAACAAATGAGCAGTTCTTC.

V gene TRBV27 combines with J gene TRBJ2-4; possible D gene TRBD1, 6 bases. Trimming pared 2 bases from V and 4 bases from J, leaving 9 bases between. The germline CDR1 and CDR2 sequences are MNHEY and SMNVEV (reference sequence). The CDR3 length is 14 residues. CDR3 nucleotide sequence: TGTGCCAGCAGTTTAGGGGGCAAAAAAAACATTCAGTACTTC. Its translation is CASSLGGKKNIQYF.